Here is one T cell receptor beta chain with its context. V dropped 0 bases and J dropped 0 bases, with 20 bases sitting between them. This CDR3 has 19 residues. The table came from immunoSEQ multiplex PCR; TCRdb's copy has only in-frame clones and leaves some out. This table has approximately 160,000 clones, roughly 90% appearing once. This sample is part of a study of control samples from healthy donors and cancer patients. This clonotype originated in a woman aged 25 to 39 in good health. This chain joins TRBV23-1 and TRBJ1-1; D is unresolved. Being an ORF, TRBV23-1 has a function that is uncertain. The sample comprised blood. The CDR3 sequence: CASSQSPYPQPFMNTEAFF. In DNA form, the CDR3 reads TGCGCCAGCAGTCAATCTCCCTATCCACAACCCTTCATGAACACTGAAGCTTTCTTT.